This TCR beta chain was observed in a study of kidney transplant recipient with SARS-CoV-2 infection. In its sample, this clonotype was seen many times. In TCRdb, the reads were re-called with MiXCR into one record per CDR3 protein. The data show 200,000 to 300,000 distinct CDR3 sequences, more than 25% seen once. The sequence derives from a male patient in his thirties who had COVID-19 and was a kidney transplant recipient. Some T cells may be the graft donor's. Sample: a blood sample, taken at baseline and between days 110 and 120 from a kidney transplant recipient.

For the CDR3, the DNA is TGTGCCAGCAGCGTCATACAGGTCGTTAGAAAGACCTATGGCTACACCTTC. The encoded protein is CASSVIQVVRKTYGYTF. The V gene is TRBV16, the J gene TRBJ1-2; D is perhaps TRBD1 (5 bases). There are 17 residues in the CDR3. Per germline, CDR1 KGHSY and CDR2 FQNENV. V was shortened by 5 bases and J by 4 bases, with 23 bases between the two germline ends.